This T cell receptor beta chain was observed in a study of cytomegalovirus exposure and HLA in healthy donors. Produced via immunoSEQ multiplex PCR; TCRdb's table is partial and in-frame only. The sample shows roughly 130,000 clones, 85% to 90% of them seen only once. Findings of the study overall: In vitro testing confirmed a few CMV-associated chains as specific for CMV antigens.

Remarks on this clone: Its antigen is not identified.

The CDR3 is made up of 13 amino acids. Trimming took off 5 bases at V and 5 bases at J, with 12 bases between the two ends. Germline lookup yields CDR1 LNHDA and CDR2 SQIVND (reference sequence). The sample consisted of PBMCs. The chain is built from TRBV19 and TRBJ1-1; no clear D. The clonotype was recovered from a woman under 30 in good health and CMV-seropositive. The DNA of the CDR3 is TGTGCCAGTAGTCCAACCCCGGGGACTGAAGCTTTCTTT. Residues: CASSPTPGTEAFF.